A few counts support the clone carrying this T cell receptor (beta chain). Its antigen is as yet unknown. These data come from a study of T cell repertoires in cytomegalovirus infection. Across the study: Newly reported HLA-C-restricted and thoroughly characterized HLA-B-restricted CMV epitopes were employed. Both CMV infection and a matching HLA type were indicated by public TCR beta signatures. Whole-study findings and limits: Within the response measured ex vivo, HLA-C-restricted CMV-specific TCR beta clonotypes were dominant. The cumulative frequency of public TCR beta families distinguished individuals who carried CMV together with the relevant HLA.

TCRdb reprocessed the reads with MiXCR, giving one entry per CDR3 protein. The sample has about 110,000 distinct CDR3 sequences; about 28% are singletons. V gave up 1 base and J gave up 4 bases; unmatched junction bases: 10. This CDR3 comprises 17 residues. Germline CDR1 reads SGHNT; CDR2 reads YENEEA. The chain uses TRBV11-3 and TRBJ2-1; TRBD2 matches at 7 bases. The specimen comprised CD8+ T cells from cultured PBMCs, sampled from culture after CMV antigen stimulation. The source is a human donor in good health (CMV status not recorded). Some clones in this sample may be carry-over from other donors' samples. CDR3 DNA: TGTGCCAGCAGCTTAGGGGGAGCGGGGCGCTCTTACAATGAGCAGTTCTTC. This gives the protein CASSLGGAGRSYNEQFF.